Reported below is one TCR beta chain. The record originates from a study of blood T cell repertoires in COVID-19. Produced via immunoSEQ multiplex PCR; TCRdb's table is partial and in-frame only. The data hold 350,000 to 400,000 clones, with 75% to 90% observed a single time. The CDR3 loop spans 21 amino acids. Trimming pared 0 bases from V and 0 bases from J, leaving 21 bases between. Germline CDR1 SGHDN, CDR2 FVKESK. Recovery among Cohort 3 donors was established by two negative PCRs, clearance, or symptom resolution. The sequence derives from a man aged 18 to 35 who had recovered from COVID-19. The J gene is TRBJ1-6, the V gene TRBV14; D not certain. Sequencing input: PBMCs or T cells enriched from blood (not recorded which). CDR3 in amino acids: CASSQDLEVRETSSYNSPLHF. The CDR3 DNA reads as TGTGCCAGCAGCCAAGATCTAGAGGTTAGGGAGACCAGCTCCTATAATTCACCCCTCCACTTT.